This TCR beta chain was recorded in a study of blood T cell repertoires in COVID-19. In the study overall: T cells, B-cell-depleted T cells, or PBMCs supplied cDNA or gDNA.

In the authors' methods: Amplification of reference gene primers was used by the study to estimate nucleated cell counts. Here immunoSEQ multiplex PCR was the method, and the copy in TCRdb shows in-frame clones only, minus some. Clone size and V and J calls were adopted from that table, with D and trimming inferred from the DNA. The table lists fewer than 300,000 clones, about 90% of them singletons, with about 2.5% in the top ten. The V end lost 6 bases, the J end lost 2 bases, and 7 bases lay between the germline ends. From germline, CDR1 is KGHSH and CDR2 LQKENI. The CDR3 runs 12 residues. Material for sequencing was peripheral blood. The source of this sequence is a young adult with COVID-19, enrolled during active disease. This chain connects TRBV18 to TRBJ2-5; no clear D gene. The CDR3 nucleotides read TGTGCCAGCTCCTCCGGTCAAGAGACCCAGTACTTC. Protein: CASSSGQETQYF.